This T cell receptor beta chain was recorded in a study of technical replicates of blood from several donors (dated by TCRdb to about 2017). Comment on this clone: It lacks a known antigen. No per-base quality is available; no much larger clone lies one base away.

The CDR3 measures 18 amino acids from cysteine to phenylalanine. The kept DNA is CDR3 alone, 54 bases in frame from the first base. From a lookup of the germline V gene (reference sequence), CDR1 and CDR2 are SGHNT and YYREEE. Ends trimmed: V by 4 bases, J by 2 bases; bases unmatched to a gene: 14. The library was prepared using the immunoSEQ multiplex PCR assay. TCRdb's version of the immuneACCESS table is confined to in-frame rearrangements and falls short of the full clone set. An unresolved V gene accounts for under half of the shortfall where checked; the remainder is of unknown origin. The sample profile shows 45,000 to 65,000 clones; around 95% of them were found once. Of the sample, roughly 0.22% falls within the top ten clones.

The TCR originated in a human donor in good health. Material for sequencing was T cells isolated from PBMCs. The rearrangement combines TRBV5-4 with TRBJ1-5; 8 central bases correspond to TRBD1. This receptor carries the CDR3 CASSVQGRGRGGNQPQHF. The DNA sequence is TGTGCCAGCAGCGTACAGGGCAGGGGGCGCGGAGGCAATCAGCCCCAGCATTTT.